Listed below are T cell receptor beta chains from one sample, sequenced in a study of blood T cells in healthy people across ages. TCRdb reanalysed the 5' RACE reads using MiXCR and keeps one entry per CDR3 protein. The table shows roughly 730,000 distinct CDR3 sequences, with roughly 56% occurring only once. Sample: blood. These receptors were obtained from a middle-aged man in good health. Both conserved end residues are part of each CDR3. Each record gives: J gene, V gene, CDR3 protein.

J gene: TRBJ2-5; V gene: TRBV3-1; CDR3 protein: CASSHKGVGALETQYF
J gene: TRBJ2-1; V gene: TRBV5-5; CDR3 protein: CASSSRPFPVRTTYNEQFF
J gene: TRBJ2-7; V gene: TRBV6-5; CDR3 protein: CASSRDSRSYEQYF
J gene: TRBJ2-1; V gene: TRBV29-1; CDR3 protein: CSGSGLAGEGTYNEQFF
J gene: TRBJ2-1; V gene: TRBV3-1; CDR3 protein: CASSQPLPGPEQFF
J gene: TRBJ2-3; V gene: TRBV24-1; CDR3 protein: CATSDPGAITDTQYF
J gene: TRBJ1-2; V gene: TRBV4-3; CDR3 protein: CASSQVEGRGYTF
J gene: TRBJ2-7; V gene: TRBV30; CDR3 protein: CAWSPGGAQYF
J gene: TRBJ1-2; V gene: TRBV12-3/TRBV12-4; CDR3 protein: CASSLTSSQDGYTF
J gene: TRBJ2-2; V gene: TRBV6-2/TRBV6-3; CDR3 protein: CAVGRGTGALGELFF
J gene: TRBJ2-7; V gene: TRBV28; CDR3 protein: CASRLRTGERYEQYF
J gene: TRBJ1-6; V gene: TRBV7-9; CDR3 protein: CASSFRNRGSGNSPLHF
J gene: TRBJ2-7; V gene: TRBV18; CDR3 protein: CASSPSGTGSYEQYF
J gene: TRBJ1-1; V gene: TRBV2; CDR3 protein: CASRAGNTEAFF
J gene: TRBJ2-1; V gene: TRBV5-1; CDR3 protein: CASSLALVAGESLTYNEQFF
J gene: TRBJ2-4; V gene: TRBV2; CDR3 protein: CASRGDREAKNIQYF
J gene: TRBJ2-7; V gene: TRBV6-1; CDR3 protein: CASRPGTSWEQYF